This entry features one T cell receptor beta chain sequence. What it recognizes is unknown. This record comes from a study of T-cell memory formation after mild COVID-19. Study-level points and caveats: Memory cells collected pre-infection included some clones that later responded, suggesting cross-reactive memory joined. Contracting clones localized mainly to CM and EM when CD4+ and mainly to EMRA when CD8+.

Trimming cost V 3 bases and J 8 bases; bases outside gene matches: 12. CDR1 is KGHDR, CDR2 SFDVKD, per germline. The length of the CDR3 is 17 residues. The 5'RACE method, run with constant-segment primers, produced TCR alpha and TCR beta cDNA libraries (carrying sample barcodes and UMIs). TCRdb reprocessed the 5' RACE reads via MiXCR and lists one record per CDR3 protein. The sample lists about 130,000 distinct CDR3 sequences; more than 15% were seen once. The V gene is TRBV24-1, the J gene TRBJ2-1; TRBD2 agrees at 10 bases. Sequences were obtained from PBMCs or a T cell subset sorted from them (not recorded which). The source is an adult woman who had mild COVID-19 (a few samples of this study predate the infection). Cell type and time point are not known. The CDR3 DNA follows: TGTGCCACCAGTGATCTGGGGGATAGCGGGAGGAACGATGAGCAGTTCTTC. As protein: CATSDLGDSGRNDEQFF.